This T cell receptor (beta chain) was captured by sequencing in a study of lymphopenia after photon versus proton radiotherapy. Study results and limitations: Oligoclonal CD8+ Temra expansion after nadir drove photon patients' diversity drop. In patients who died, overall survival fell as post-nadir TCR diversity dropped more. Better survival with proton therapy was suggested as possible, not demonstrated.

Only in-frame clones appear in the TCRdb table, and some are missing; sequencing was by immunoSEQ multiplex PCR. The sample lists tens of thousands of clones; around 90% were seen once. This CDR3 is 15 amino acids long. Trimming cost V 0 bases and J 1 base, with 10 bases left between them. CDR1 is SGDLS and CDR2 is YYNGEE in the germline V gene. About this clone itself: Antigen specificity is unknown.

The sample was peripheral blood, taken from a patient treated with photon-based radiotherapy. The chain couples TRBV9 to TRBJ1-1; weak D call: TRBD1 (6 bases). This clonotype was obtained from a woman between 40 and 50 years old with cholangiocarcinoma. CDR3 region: CASSVEQGGNTEAFF. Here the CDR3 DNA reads TGTGCCAGCAGCGTAGAACAGGGCGGGAACACTGAAGCTTTCTTT.